The 22 T cell receptor beta chains below come from one sample, sequenced in a study of cytomegalovirus exposure and HLA in healthy donors. PCR employed 60 Vbeta and 13 Jbeta primers. Clones were read by immunoSEQ multiplex PCR, and TCRdb kept only the in-frame ones, dropping some. This sample has 100,000 to 120,000 clones, with more than 65% found just once. Source material: PBMCs. All receptors come from a man aged 25 to 45 in good health and CMV-seropositive.

V is TRBV28 and J is TRBJ2-5, with D possibly being TRBD1 (8 bases). The DNA end is more similar to TRBJ2-7, so the J call may be wrong. The CDR3 loop spans 14 amino acids. Per the germline V gene, CDR1 is MDHEN and CDR2 is SYDVKM. The DNA of the CDR3 is TGTGCCAGCAGTTTCGGACAGGGAGGGTACGAGCAGTACTTC. Translated: CASSFGQGGYEQYF.

V usage is TRBV10-3 and J usage is TRBJ1-1; tentatively, D is TRBD1 (6 bases). Trimming removed 8 bases from V and 0 bases from J, with 10 bases in between. CDR1 and CDR2 from the germline V gene are ENHRY and SYGVKD. CDR3 length equals 13 residues. CDR3 DNA: TGTGCCATCGATACAGGGATGAACACTGAAGCTTTCTTT. Amino acids: CAIDTGMNTEAFF.

The rearrangement joins TRBV2 to TRBJ2-5; 8 positions match TRBD2. Germline-derived CDR1 and CDR2 are SNHLY and FYNNEI. This CDR3 contains 14 residues. The ends lost 5 bases at V and 5 bases at J; junction bases unmatched: 7. The chain's CDR3 is CASSPLTSVETQYF. CDR3 sequence (DNA): TGTGCCAGCAGTCCTTTGACTAGCGTGGAGACCCAGTACTTC.

This chain uses TRBV7-8 with TRBJ1-5; the match to TRBD1 covers 9 bases. Trimming took 5 bases from V and 6 from J; bases not matched to a gene: 14. Per the germline V gene, CDR1 is SGHVS and CDR2 is FQNEAQ. This CDR3 comprises 17 residues. CDR3 amino acids: CASSQGFGQGTLQPQHF. The CDR3 region has the DNA TGTGCCAGCAGCCAAGGTTTTGGACAGGGGACTCTTCAGCCCCAGCATTTT.

The chain couples TRBV6-4 to TRBJ2-7, with D possibly being TRBD2 (6 bases). Trimming shortened V by 4 bases and J by 3 bases, and 25 bases separated the two germline ends. The V gene's germline CDR1 is MRHNA and CDR2 SNTAGT. The length of the CDR3 is 18 residues. This CDR3 is CASSGGDAKKEDLYEQYF. Here the CDR3 DNA reads TGTGCCAGCAGTGGGGGGGACGCAAAAAAGGAGGACCTCTACGAGCAGTACTTC.

The J gene is TRBJ2-5, the V gene TRBV6-1, with 7 bases matching TRBD1. Germline V gene data show CDR1 as MNHNS and CDR2 as SASEGT. With V trimmed by 6 bases and J by 2 bases, 9 bases remained unmatched. The CDR3 extends over 15 amino acids. The CDR3 loop reads CASREDRLLQETQYF. The CDR3 coding sequence is TGTGCCAGCAGAGAGGACAGGTTACTACAAGAGACCCAGTACTTC.

This clone came up a few times. V and J are TRBV7-9 and TRBJ2-7; D is ambiguous. The CDR3 is made up of 12 amino acids. The germline V gene has CDR1 SEHNR and CDR2 FQNEAQ (reference sequence). V lost 1 base and J lost 2, with 3 bases in between. The CDR3 DNA sequence: TGTGCCAGCAGCTTAGTAACCTACGAGCAGTACTTC. Its translation: CASSLVTYEQYF.

The chain uses TRBV10-3 and TRBJ1-1; possibly TRBD1 for D (5 bases). The CDR3 length is 15 residues. V dropped 8 bases and J dropped 1 base, with 17 bases sitting between them. Looked up from germline, CDR1 is ENHRY and CDR2 is SYGVKD. CDR3 in DNA: TGTGCCATCTCCCCTCAGGAGGGGTCGAACACTGAAGCTTTCTTT. Protein sequence: CAISPQEGSNTEAFF.

The chain has TRBV7-2 and TRBJ2-5, with TRBD2 as a possible D gene (5 bases). This CDR3 region has 16 residues. The V gene's germline CDR1 is SGHTA and CDR2 FQGNSA. V was cut by 0 bases and J by 2 bases, with 13 bases left in between. The CDR3 sequence is CASSLARAGTQETQYF. CDR3 DNA sequence: TGTGCCAGCAGCTTAGCGCGGGCAGGCACACAAGAGACCCAGTACTTC.

V usage is TRBV19 and J usage is TRBJ1-1; D is possibly TRBD1 (6 bases). V dropped 11 bases and J dropped 3 bases, with 22 bases sitting between them. This CDR3 comprises 15 residues. Germline CDR1 reads LNHDA; CDR2 reads SQIVND (reference sequence). CDR3 sequence (DNA): TGTGCCGCGCAGGGAGACAGGTTAGGGTACACTGAAGCTTTCTTT. Translating gives CAAQGDRLGYTEAFF.

CDR3 residues: CASSLGGVVRNNSPLHF. Here the CDR3 DNA reads TGTGCCAGCAGCTTAGGGGGGGTTGTGAGGAATAATTCACCCCTCCACTTT. The rearrangement joins TRBV7-9 to TRBJ1-6; D is perhaps TRBD1 (5 bases). The CDR3 length is 17 residues. Between the trimmed V and J ends, which lost 1 base and 5 bases, there was a span of 15 bases. Germline V lookup: CDR1 SEHNR, CDR2 FQNEAQ (reference sequence).

The chain couples TRBV9 to TRBJ1-5, with D hard to call. The germline V gene has CDR1 SGDLS and CDR2 YYNGEE. The CDR3 runs 15 residues. Trimming shortened V by 0 bases and J by 2 bases, and 9 bases separated the two germline ends. This CDR3 reads CASSVGSSGNQPQHF. The CDR3 DNA sequence: TGTGCCAGCAGCGTAGGTTCCTCGGGCAATCAGCCCCAGCATTTT.

This chain connects TRBV21-1 to TRBJ1-5; the D call in the table, TRBD1, was not verified against the DNA. TRBV21-1 is a documented pseudogene. The CDR3 is 16 residues long. In nucleotides, the CDR3 is TGTGCCAGCAGCAGAGGGGACAGGGGGAACTATCAGCCCCAGCATTTT. It codes for CASSRGDRGNYQPQHF.

The rearrangement uses TRBV15 and TRBJ2-7; the D is unclear. CDR1 LNHNV and CDR2 YYDKDF come from the germline V gene (reference sequence). Trimming removed 5 bases at V and 1 base at J, with 12 bases between. This CDR3 comprises 14 residues. As DNA, the CDR3 is TGTGCCACCAGCGCAGGCGACCGATCCTACGAGCAGTACTTC. Its translation is CATSAGDRSYEQYF.

The V call is TRBV27, the J call TRBJ1-5; 8 nucleotides align to TRBD1. Per the germline V gene, CDR1 is MNHEY and CDR2 is SMNVEV (reference sequence). There are 13 residues in the CDR3. With V trimmed by 6 bases and J by 6 bases, 4 bases remained unmatched. Here the CDR3 DNA reads TGTGCCAGCAGGTCGACAGGGGTTCAGCCCCAGCATTTT. Protein: CASRSTGVQPQHF.

J is TRBJ1-1 and V is TRBV28; 7 bases agree with TRBD1. The CDR3 covers 16 residues. The germline gives CDR1 MDHEN, CDR2 SYDVKM. V shed 7 bases, J shed 3 bases, and the junction held 14 bases outside the gene matches. CDR3 in DNA: TGTGCCAGCACCCAAATGCACAGGGGCCCCCACACTGAAGCTTTCTTT. Its translation: CASTQMHRGPHTEAFF.

The sample holds a few counts of this clone. The V call is TRBV28, the J call TRBJ1-3, with a possible D match to TRBD1 (5 bases). Per germline, CDR1 MDHEN and CDR2 SYDVKM. CDR3 length: 14 residues. Trimming removed 8 bases at V and 0 bases at J, with 11 bases between. The CDR3 DNA is TGTGCCAGCTTCGGGGGAAGCTCTGGAAACACCATATATTTT. This codes for CASFGGSSGNTIYF.

The rearrangement uses TRBV10-1 and TRBJ2-1; the match to TRBD1 covers 10 bases. CDR1 is WNHNN, CDR2 SYGVQD, per germline (reference sequence). CDR3 size: 15 residues. V lost 10 bases, J lost 2 bases, and 8 bases stayed unmatched. The CDR3, as DNA: TGCGCCACCTACCAGGGACAGGGGACCTACAATGAGCAGTTCTTC. Residues: CATYQGQGTYNEQFF.

The rearrangement links TRBV27 to TRBJ2-7, with 9 bases that match TRBD1. CDR3 length: 14 residues. Looked up from germline, CDR1 is MNHEY and CDR2 is SMNVEV (reference sequence). V was pared by 7 bases and J by 6 bases, with 10 bases of the junction left unmatched. CDR3 bases: TGTGCCAGCACTCTGGGACAGGGACGGGGCGAGCAGTACTTC. It translates to CASTLGQGRGEQYF.

The V and J genes are TRBV4-3 and TRBJ1-2; D is unclear. Trimming took off 0 bases at V and 3 bases at J, with 11 bases between the two ends. The CDR3 extends over 15 amino acids. The germline gives CDR1 LGHNA, CDR2 YSLEER. CDR3 sequence reads: CASSQEKGGYYGYTF. CDR3 DNA sequence: TGCGCCAGCAGCCAAGAAAAAGGAGGGTACTATGGCTACACCTTC.

The chain links TRBV7-9 to TRBJ2-5; 9 nucleotides agree with TRBD2. This CDR3 region has 17 residues. V gave up 4 bases and J gave up 5 bases; unmatched junction bases: 14. Germline V gene sequence: CDR1 SEHNR, CDR2 FQNEAQ (reference sequence). Written as DNA, the CDR3 is TGTGCCAGCAGCTCGAGACCAAGAGCGGGGGGCGGGGAGACCCAGTACTTC. Translating gives CASSSRPRAGGGETQYF.

This chain uses TRBV25-1 with TRBJ2-1; 7 bases agree with TRBD1. Looked up from germline, CDR1 is MGHDK and CDR2 is SYGVNS. The CDR3 contains 12 residues. With 7 bases clipped from V and 6 bases from J, the junction kept 3 bases outside the gene matches. The CDR3 nucleotides read TGTGCCAGCACAGCAGGGGGCAATGAGCAGTTCTTC. Its protein is CASTAGGNEQFF.